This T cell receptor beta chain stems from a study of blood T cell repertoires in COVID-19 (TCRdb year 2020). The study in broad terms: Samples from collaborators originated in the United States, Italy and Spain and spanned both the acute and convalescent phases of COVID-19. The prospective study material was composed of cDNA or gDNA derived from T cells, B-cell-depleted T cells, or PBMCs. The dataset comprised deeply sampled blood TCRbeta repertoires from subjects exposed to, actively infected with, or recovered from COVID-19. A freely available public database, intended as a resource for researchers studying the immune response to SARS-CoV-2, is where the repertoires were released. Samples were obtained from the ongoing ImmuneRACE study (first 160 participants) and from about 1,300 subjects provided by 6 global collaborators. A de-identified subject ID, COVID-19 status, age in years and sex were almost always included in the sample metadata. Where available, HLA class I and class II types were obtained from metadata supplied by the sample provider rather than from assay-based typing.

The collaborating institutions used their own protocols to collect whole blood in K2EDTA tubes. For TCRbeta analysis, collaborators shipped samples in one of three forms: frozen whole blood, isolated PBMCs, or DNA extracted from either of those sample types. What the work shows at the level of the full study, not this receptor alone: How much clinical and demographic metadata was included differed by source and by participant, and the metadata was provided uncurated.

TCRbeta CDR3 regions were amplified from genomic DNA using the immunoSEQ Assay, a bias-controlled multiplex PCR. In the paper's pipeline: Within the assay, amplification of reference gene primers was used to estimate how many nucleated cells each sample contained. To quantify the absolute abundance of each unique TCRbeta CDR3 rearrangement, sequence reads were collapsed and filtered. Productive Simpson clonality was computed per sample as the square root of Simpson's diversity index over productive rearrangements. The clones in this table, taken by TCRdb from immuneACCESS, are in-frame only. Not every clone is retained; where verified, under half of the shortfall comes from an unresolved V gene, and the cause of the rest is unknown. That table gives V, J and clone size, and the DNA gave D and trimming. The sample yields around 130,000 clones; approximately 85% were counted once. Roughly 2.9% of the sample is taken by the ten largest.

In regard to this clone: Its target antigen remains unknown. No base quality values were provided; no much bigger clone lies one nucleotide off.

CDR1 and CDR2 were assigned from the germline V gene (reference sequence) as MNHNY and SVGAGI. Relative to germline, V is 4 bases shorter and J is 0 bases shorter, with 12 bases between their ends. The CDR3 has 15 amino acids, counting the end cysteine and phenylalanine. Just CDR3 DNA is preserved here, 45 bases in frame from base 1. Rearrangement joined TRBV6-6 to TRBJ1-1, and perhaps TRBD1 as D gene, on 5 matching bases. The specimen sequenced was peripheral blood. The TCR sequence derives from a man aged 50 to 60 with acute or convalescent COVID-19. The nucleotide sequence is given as TGTGCCAGCAGTTCAATTCCGACAGTGAACACTGAAGCTTTCTTT. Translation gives CASSSIPTVNTEAFF.